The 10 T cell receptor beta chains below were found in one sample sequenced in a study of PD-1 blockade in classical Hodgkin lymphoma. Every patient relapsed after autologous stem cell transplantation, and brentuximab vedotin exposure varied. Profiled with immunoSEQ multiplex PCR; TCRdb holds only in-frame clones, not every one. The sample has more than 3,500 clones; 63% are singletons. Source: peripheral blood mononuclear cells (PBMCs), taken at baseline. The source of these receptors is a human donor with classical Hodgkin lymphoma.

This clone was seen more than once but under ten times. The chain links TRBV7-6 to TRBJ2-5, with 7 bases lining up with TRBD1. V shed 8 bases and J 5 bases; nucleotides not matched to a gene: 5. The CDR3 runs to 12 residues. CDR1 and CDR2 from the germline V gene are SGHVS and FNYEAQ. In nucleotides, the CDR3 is TGTGCCAGCCTAGGGGGCGCGGAGACCCAGTACTTC. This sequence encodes CASLGGAETQYF.

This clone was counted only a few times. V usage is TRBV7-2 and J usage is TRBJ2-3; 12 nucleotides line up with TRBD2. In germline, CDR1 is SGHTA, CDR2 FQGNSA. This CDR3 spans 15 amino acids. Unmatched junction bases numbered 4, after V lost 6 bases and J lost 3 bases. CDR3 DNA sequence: TGTGCCAGCAGATTAACTAGCGGGGGGACAGATACGCAGTATTTT. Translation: CASRLTSGGTDTQYF.

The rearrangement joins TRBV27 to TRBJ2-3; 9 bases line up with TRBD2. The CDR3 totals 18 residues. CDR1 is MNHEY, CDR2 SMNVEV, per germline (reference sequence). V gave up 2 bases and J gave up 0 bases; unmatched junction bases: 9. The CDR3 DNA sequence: TGTGCCAGCAGTTTAGGGCGGGAGGGATCTTCTAGCACAGATACGCAGTATTTT. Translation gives CASSLGREGSSSTDTQYF.

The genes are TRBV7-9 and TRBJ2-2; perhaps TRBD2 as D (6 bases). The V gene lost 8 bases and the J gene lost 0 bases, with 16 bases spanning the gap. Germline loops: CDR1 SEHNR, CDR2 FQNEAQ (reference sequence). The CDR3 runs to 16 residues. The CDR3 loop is CASAPPGRTNTGELFF. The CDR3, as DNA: TGTGCCAGCGCCCCTCCCGGGAGAACGAACACCGGGGAGCTGTTTTTT.

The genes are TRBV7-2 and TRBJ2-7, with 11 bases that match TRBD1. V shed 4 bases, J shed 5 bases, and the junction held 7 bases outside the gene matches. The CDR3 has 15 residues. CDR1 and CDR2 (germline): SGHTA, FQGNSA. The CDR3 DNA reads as TGTGCCAGCAGCTCGACGGACAGGGGGCTCCACGAGCAGTACTTC. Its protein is CASSSTDRGLHEQYF. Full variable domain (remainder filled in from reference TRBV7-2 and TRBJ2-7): GAGVSQSPSNKVTEKGKDVELRCDPISGHTALYWYRQSLGQGLEFLIYFQGNSAPDKSGLPSDRFSAERTGGSVSTLTIQRTQQEDSAVYLCASSSTDRGLHEQYFGPGTRLTVT.

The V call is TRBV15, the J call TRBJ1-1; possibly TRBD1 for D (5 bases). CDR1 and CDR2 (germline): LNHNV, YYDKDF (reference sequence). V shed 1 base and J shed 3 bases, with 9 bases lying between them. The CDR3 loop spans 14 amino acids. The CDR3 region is CATSRGVRDTEAFF. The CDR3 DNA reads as TGTGCCACCAGCAGAGGTGTCAGGGACACTGAAGCTTTCTTT.

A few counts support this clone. CDR3: CASSRGGANEQYF. The CDR3 nucleotides are TGTGCCAGTTCGAGGGGGGGGGCTAACGAGCAGTACTTC. V usage is TRBV19 and J usage is TRBJ2-7; the D gene is possibly TRBD2 (7 bases). The V gene's germline CDR1 is LNHDA and CDR2 SQIVND (reference sequence). The CDR3 totals 13 residues. V was pared by 8 bases and J by 5 bases, with 16 bases between.

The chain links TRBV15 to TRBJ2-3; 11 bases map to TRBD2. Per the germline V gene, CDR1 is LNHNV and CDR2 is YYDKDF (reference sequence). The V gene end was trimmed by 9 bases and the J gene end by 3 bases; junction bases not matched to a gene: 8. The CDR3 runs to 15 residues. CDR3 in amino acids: CATQLAGARTDTQYF. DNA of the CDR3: TGTGCCACGCAACTAGCGGGGGCTAGGACAGATACGCAGTATTTT. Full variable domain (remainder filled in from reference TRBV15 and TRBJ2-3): DAMVIQNPRYQVTQFGKPVTLSCSQTLNHNVMYWYQQKSSQAPKLLFHYYDKDFNNEADTPDNFQSRRPNTSFCFLDIRSPGLGDTAMYLCATQLAGARTDTQYFGPGTRLTVL.

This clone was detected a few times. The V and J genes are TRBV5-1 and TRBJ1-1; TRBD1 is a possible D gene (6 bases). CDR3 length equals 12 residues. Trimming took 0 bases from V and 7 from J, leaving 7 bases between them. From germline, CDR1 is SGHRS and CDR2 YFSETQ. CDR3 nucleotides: TGCGCCAGCAGCTTGGAACAGGGTGAAGCTTTCTTT. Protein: CASSLEQGEAFF.

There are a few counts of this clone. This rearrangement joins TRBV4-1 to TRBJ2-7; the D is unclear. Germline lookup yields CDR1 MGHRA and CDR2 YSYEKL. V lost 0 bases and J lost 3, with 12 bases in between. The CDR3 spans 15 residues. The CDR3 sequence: CASSQDPAQVYEQYF. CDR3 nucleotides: TGCGCCAGCAGCCAAGATCCCGCCCAGGTCTACGAGCAGTACTTC.